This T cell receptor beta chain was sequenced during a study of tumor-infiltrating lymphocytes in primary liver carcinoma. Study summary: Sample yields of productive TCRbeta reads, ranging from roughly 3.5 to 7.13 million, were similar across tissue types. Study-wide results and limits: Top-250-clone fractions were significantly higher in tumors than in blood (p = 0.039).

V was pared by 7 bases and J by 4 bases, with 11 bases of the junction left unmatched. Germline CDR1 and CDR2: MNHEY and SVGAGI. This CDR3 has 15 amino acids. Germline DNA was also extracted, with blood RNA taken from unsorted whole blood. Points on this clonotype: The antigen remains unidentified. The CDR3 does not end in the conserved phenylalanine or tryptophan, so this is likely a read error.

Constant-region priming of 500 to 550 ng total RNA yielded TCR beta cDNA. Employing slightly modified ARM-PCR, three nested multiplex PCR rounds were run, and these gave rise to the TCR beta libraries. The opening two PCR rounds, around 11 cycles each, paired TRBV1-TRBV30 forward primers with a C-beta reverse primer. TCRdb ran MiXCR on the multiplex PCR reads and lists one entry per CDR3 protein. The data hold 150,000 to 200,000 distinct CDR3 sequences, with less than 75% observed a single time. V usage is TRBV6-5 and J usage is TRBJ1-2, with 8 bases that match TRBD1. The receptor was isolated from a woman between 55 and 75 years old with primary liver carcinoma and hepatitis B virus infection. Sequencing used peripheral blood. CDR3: CASTLAGGVGYGYTL. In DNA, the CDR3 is TGTGCCAGCACTTTAGCAGGGGGCGTGGGCTATGGCTACACCCTC.